The next 31 T cell receptor beta chains were all read from a single sample in a study of cytomegalovirus exposure and HLA in healthy donors. PCR amplification relied on 60 Vbeta primers (plus 13 Jbeta primers). The method was immunoSEQ multiplex PCR; TCRdb's version includes in-frame clones alone and lacks a portion of them. In the table there are under 150,000 clones, approximately 9% of which are singletons. The sample comprised PBMCs. Receptors originate from a woman aged 40 to 50 in good health and CMV-seropositive.

V usage is TRBV29-1 and J usage is TRBJ2-7, with D possibly TRBD1 on 6 matching bases. Trimming removed 4 bases from V and 3 bases from J, with 13 bases in between. The CDR3 is 13 amino acids. Germline V gene lookup returns CDR1 SQVTM and CDR2 ANQGSEA. CDR3 protein: CSVGAAGDYEQYF. The CDR3 nucleotides read TGCAGCGTTGGGGCGGCAGGGGACTACGAGCAGTACTTC.

V usage is TRBV2 and J usage is TRBJ2-7, with a possible D match to TRBD2 (6 bases). The CDR3 totals 14 residues. With 4 bases removed from V and 7 bases from J, the gap between germline ends came to 17 bases. Germline-derived CDR1 and CDR2 are SNHLY and FYNNEI. CDR3 amino acids: CASSAVGGRGEQYF. DNA of the CDR3: TGTGCCAGCAGTGCCGTCGGGGGTCGAGGAGAGCAGTACTTC.

The V call is TRBV4-2, the J call TRBJ1-3; 7 bases map to TRBD1. CDR1 LGHNA and CDR2 YNFKEQ come from the germline V gene. This CDR3 is 17 amino acids long. V was pared by 1 base and J by 6 bases, with 12 bases of the junction left unmatched. In DNA, the CDR3 is TGTGCCAGCAGCCAAGCGCCTCCCGGACAGGTTGTAAACACCATATATTTT. Amino acid sequence: CASSQAPPGQVVNTIYF.

In its sample, this clone was seen a few times. The gene calls are TRBV7-6 and TRBJ1-2; TRBD1 agrees at 8 bases. Germline CDR1 is SGHVS and CDR2 is FNYEAQ. V shed 5 bases, J shed 7 bases, and the junction held 6 bases outside the gene matches. There are 13 residues in the CDR3. CDR3 nucleotide sequence: TGTGCCAGCAGCGCCGTCGACAGGGGTGGCTACACCTTC. Its translation: CASSAVDRGGYTF.

The gene calls are TRBV5-5 and TRBJ2-2; TRBD1 might be the D (7 bases). V lost 5 bases to trimming and J lost 0 bases, with 11 bases between them. Germline values: CDR1 SGHKS, CDR2 YYEKEE (reference sequence). The CDR3 is made up of 15 amino acids. CDR3 amino acids: CASRPGGTNTGELFF. The CDR3 DNA sequence: TGTGCCAGCAGGCCAGGGGGGACGAACACCGGGGAGCTGTTTTTT.

This rearrangement joins TRBV9 to TRBJ1-2, with D possibly TRBD1 on 5 matching bases. The germline gives CDR1 SGDLS, CDR2 YYNGEE. There are 15 residues in the CDR3. V lost 2 bases and J 2 bases, leaving 13 bases between the germline ends. The CDR3 region has the DNA TGTGCCAGCAGCGTCCACAGGTCCGGCAACTATGGCTACACCTTC. Translated, it gives CASSVHRSGNYGYTF.

This clone appeared a few times. This chain's CDR3 is CASRTGLNSPLHF. CDR3 nucleotides: TGTGCCAGTAGGACAGGTTTGAATTCACCCCTCCACTTT. The J gene is TRBJ1-6, the V gene TRBV19, with D perhaps TRBD1 (6 bases). Trimming pared 6 bases from V and 7 bases from J, leaving 10 bases between. The V gene's germline CDR1 is LNHDA and CDR2 SQIVND (reference sequence). This CDR3 comprises 13 residues.

CDR3 region: CAIRGQGSNTGELFF. CDR3 nucleotide sequence: TGTGCCATCAGAGGACAGGGTTCGAACACCGGGGAGCTGTTTTTT. The chain carries TRBV10-3 and TRBJ2-2; 8 nucleotides agree with TRBD1. The V gene end was trimmed by 6 bases and the J gene end by 0 bases; junction bases not matched to a gene: 3. This CDR3 has 15 amino acids. CDR1 and CDR2 (germline): ENHRY, SYGVKD.

The chain is built from TRBV6-1 and TRBJ2-1; D may be TRBD1 (5 bases). CDR1 and CDR2 from the germline V gene are MNHNS and SASEGT. V dropped 7 bases and J dropped 5 bases, with 9 bases sitting between them. The CDR3 length is 12 residues. DNA for the CDR3: TGTGCCAGCAAAGACAGACACAATGAGCAGTTCTTC. As protein: CASKDRHNEQFF.

This clone was seen only a few times. The chain carries TRBV4-3 and TRBJ2-5, with 12 bases lining up with TRBD2. Germline assignment: CDR1 LGHNA and CDR2 YSLEER. The CDR3 is made up of 16 amino acids. V shed 4 bases and J 3 bases; nucleotides not matched to a gene: 6. The CDR3 nucleotides read TGCGCCAGCAGCCGGTTACTAGCGGGGGGAAAAGAGACCCAGTACTTC. Protein sequence: CASSRLLAGGKETQYF.

This clone was found a few times. The chain recombines TRBV29-1 with TRBJ2-5, with TRBD2 matching over 9 bases. The CDR3 has 14 residues. The germline CDR1 and CDR2 sequences are SQVTM and ANQGSEA. After removal of 2 bases from V and 1 base from J, the junction contained 2 bases not matched to a gene. The CDR3 nucleotides are TGCAGCGTTGAACTAGCGGGGAGCCAAGAGACCCAGTACTTC. Translation gives CSVELAGSQETQYF. Supplemented by reference TRBV29-1 and TRBJ2-5, the full variable domain reads SAVISQKPSRDICQRGTSLTIQCQVDSQVTMMFWYRQQPGQSLTLIATANQGSEATYESGFVIDKFPISRPNLTFSTLTVSNMSPEDSSIYLCSVELAGSQETQYFGPGTRLLVL.

The J gene is TRBJ1-1, the V gene TRBV7-2, with D perhaps TRBD1 (6 bases). Trimming pared 4 bases from V and 1 base from J, leaving 10 bases between. This CDR3 comprises 14 residues. Germline assignment: CDR1 SGHTA and CDR2 FQGNSA. The CDR3 loop reads CASSSWGQNTEAFF. CDR3 coding DNA: TGTGCCAGCAGCTCCTGGGGACAGAACACTGAAGCTTTCTTT. The full variable domain, its missing parts supplied by reference TRBV7-2 and TRBJ1-1, is GAGVSQSPSNKVTEKGKDVELRCDPISGHTALYWYRQSLGQGLEFLIYFQGNSAPDKSGLPSDRFSAERTGGSVSTLTIQRTQQEDSAVYLCASSSWGQNTEAFFGQGTRLTVV.

The CDR3 spells CASSETGLAGSTDTQYF. For the CDR3, the DNA is TGTGCCAGCAGTGAAACGGGACTAGCGGGGAGCACAGATACGCAGTATTTT. The rearrangement links TRBV2 to TRBJ2-3, with 13 bases identical to TRBD2. The CDR3 is 17 residues long. CDR1 is SNHLY, CDR2 FYNNEI, per germline. The trim removed 2 bases at V and 0 bases at J, leaving 2 bases unmatched.

This chain uses TRBV18 with TRBJ2-5; weak D call: TRBD2 (6 bases). The CDR3 extends over 17 amino acids. V lost 1 base to trimming and J lost 2 bases, with 17 bases between them. CDR1 KGHSH and CDR2 LQKENI come from the germline V gene. The chain's CDR3 is CASSPRRGAGQQETQYF. As DNA, the CDR3 is TGTGCCAGCTCACCACGGAGGGGCGCGGGCCAACAAGAGACCCAGTACTTC.

This clone has a handful of counts. The V call is TRBV19, the J call TRBJ1-4, with D tentatively TRBD1 (5 bases). Trimming shortened V by 6 bases and J by 3 bases, and 14 bases separated the two germline ends. The CDR3 runs to 15 residues. The germline CDR1 and CDR2 sequences are LNHDA and SQIVND (reference sequence). CDR3 protein: CASSGTGGSNEKLFF. As DNA, the CDR3 is TGTGCCAGTAGCGGAACGGGGGGGTCTAATGAAAAACTGTTTTTT.

This clone has more than one count but fewer than ten. V and J are TRBV6-5 and TRBJ2-3; tentatively, D is TRBD1 (6 bases). Germline assignment: CDR1 MNHEY and CDR2 SVGAGI. The ends were cut back, 1 base at V and 2 bases at J, with 10 bases in the middle. CDR3 length equals 15 residues. The CDR3 loop is CASSYYREPTDTQYF. The CDR3 DNA is TGTGCCAGCAGTTACTACAGGGAACCCACAGATACGCAGTATTTT.

CDR3 bases: TGTGCCAGCAGCTATTCGACAGGGAACTACGAGCAGTACTTC. The encoded protein is CASSYSTGNYEQYF. The gene calls are TRBV7-8 and TRBJ2-7, with TRBD1 matching 7 bases. CDR1 is SGHVS, CDR2 FQNEAQ, per germline. Losses at the gene ends were 4 bases for V and 3 bases for J; bases not matched to a gene: 6. This CDR3 contains 14 residues. Full variable domain (missing parts from reference TRBV7-8 and TRBJ2-7): GAGVSQSPRYKVAKRGQDVALRCDPISGHVSLFWYQQALGQGPEFLTYFQNEAQLDKSGLPSDRFFAERPEGSVSTLKIQRTQQEDSAVYLCASSYSTGNYEQYFGPGTRLTVT.

The sample holds a few counts of this clone. V gene TRBV5-6 combines with J gene TRBJ1-4, with 9 nucleotides matching TRBD1. The CDR3 sequence is 19 residues long. J lost 3 bases, V lost 0 bases, and 12 bases had no gene match. Germline assignment: CDR1 SGHDT and CDR2 YYEEEE. The CDR3 reads CASSLGTGAPSQANEKLFF. CDR3 in DNA: TGTGCCAGCAGCTTGGGGACAGGGGCACCCTCACAGGCTAATGAAAAACTGTTTTTT.

This chain joins TRBV7-2 and TRBJ2-3, with 11 bases aligning to TRBD2. V lost 3 bases, J lost 2 bases, and 10 bases stayed unmatched. There are 18 residues in the CDR3. CDR1 and CDR2 from the germline V gene are SGHTA and FQGNSA. The CDR3 loop reads CASSLGVLAGGPTDTQYF. DNA for the CDR3: TGTGCCAGCAGCTTGGGGGTTCTAGCGGGGGGCCCCACAGATACGCAGTATTTT.

The table lists this clone with a few counts. The chain carries TRBV6-1 and TRBJ1-1, with D possibly being TRBD1 (5 bases). V lost 3 bases and J 3 bases, leaving 17 bases between the germline ends. Germline CDR1 and CDR2: MNHNS and SASEGT. The CDR3 extends over 16 amino acids. The CDR3 loop reads CASSDVGLWEHTEAFF. DNA for the CDR3: TGTGCCAGCAGTGATGTGGGACTCTGGGAGCACACTGAAGCTTTCTTT.

This clone was seen more than once but under ten times. The V and J genes are TRBV5-6 and TRBJ2-5, with D possibly matching TRBD1 (6 bases). Trimming removed 4 bases at V and 5 bases at J, with 18 bases between. The CDR3 is 15 residues long. Germline CDR1 is SGHDT and CDR2 is YYEEEE. DNA for the CDR3: TGTGCCAGCAGCCGAAGCCTTACAGGGTCTGAGACCCAGTACTTC. Amino acid sequence: CASSRSLTGSETQYF.

This clone was seen only a few times. The chain is built from TRBV7-9 and TRBJ1-2, with TRBD1 as a possible D gene (6 bases). CDR1 and CDR2 from the germline V gene are SEHNR and FQNEAQ (reference sequence). The ends were cut back, 6 bases at V and 6 bases at J, with 20 bases in the middle. This CDR3 has 15 amino acids. The CDR3 nucleotides read TGTGCCAGCAGTTCTGCCCCCGGGACAAGGAATGGCTACACCTTC. It codes for CASSSAPGTRNGYTF.

This clone has only a few counts. J is TRBJ1-6 and V is TRBV5-1; 7 bases fit TRBD1. This CDR3 comprises 15 residues. Losses at the gene ends were 4 bases for V and 7 bases for J; bases not matched to a gene: 8. The germline V gene encodes CDR1 SGHRS and CDR2 YFSETQ. DNA of the CDR3: TGCGCCAGCAGCCCTTCTGGACAGGACAATTCACCCCTCCACTTT. Translated: CASSPSGQDNSPLHF.

The CDR3 sequence: CASSLRTGGSNTEAFF. In nucleotides, the CDR3 is TGTGCCAGCAGCTTGAGGACAGGGGGCTCGAACACTGAAGCTTTCTTT. The genes are TRBV7-8 and TRBJ1-1, with TRBD1 matching 11 bases. Germline V lookup: CDR1 SGHVS, CDR2 FQNEAQ. V lost 3 bases to trimming and J lost 1 base; unmatched junction nucleotides: 4. This CDR3 has 16 residues. Using reference TRBV7-8 and TRBJ1-1 for the parts outside the CDR3, the full variable domain is GAGVSQSPRYKVAKRGQDVALRCDPISGHVSLFWYQQALGQGPEFLTYFQNEAQLDKSGLPSDRFFAERPEGSVSTLKIQRTQQEDSAVYLCASSLRTGGSNTEAFFGQGTRLTVV.

The V and J genes are TRBV6-6 and TRBJ1-1, with D possibly being TRBD1 (5 bases). From germline, CDR1 is MNHNY and CDR2 SVGAGI (reference sequence). The length of the CDR3 is 14 residues. With 2 bases removed from V and 4 bases from J, the gap between germline ends came to 11 bases. DNA of the CDR3: TGTGCCAGCAGTTACATGGGCAGGGTCACTGAAGCTTTCTTT. Amino acids: CASSYMGRVTEAFF.

A few counts support this clone. This chain connects TRBV2 to TRBJ2-5; a possible D gene is TRBD1 (6 bases). The CDR3 is 13 residues long. Germline CDR1 reads SNHLY; CDR2 reads FYNNEI. Trimming stripped 8 bases from V and 4 bases from J, with 14 bases between. The CDR3 is CASDGTLGETQYF. The CDR3 nucleotides are TGTGCCAGCGACGGGACACTCGGAGAGACCCAGTACTTC. The whole variable domain, remainder taken from reference TRBV2 and TRBJ2-5, is EPEVTQTPSHQVTQMGQEVILRCVPISNHLYFYWYRQILGQKVEFLVSFYNNEISEKSEIFDDQFSVERPDGSNFTLKIRSTKLEDSAMYFCASDGTLGETQYFGPGTRLLVL.

In the case of this clone: A read error may account for a junction end that differs from germline. The rearrangement links TRBV19 to TRBJ2-5; a weak D match, TRBD2 (6 bases). Germline V gives CDR1 LNHDA, CDR2 SQIVND (reference sequence). CDR3 size: 14 residues. The CDR3 sequence: CASREDARRETRYF. In nucleotides, the CDR3 is TGTGCCAGTAGAGAGGACGCCCGGAGGGAGACCCGGTACTTC.

This chain uses TRBV9 with TRBJ2-6; D may be TRBD1 (5 bases). The CDR3 runs to 15 residues. The V and J ends lost 4 bases and 3 bases respectively, with 11 bases between them. CDR1 and CDR2 from the germline V gene are SGDLS and YYNGEE. CDR3 loop: CASSLRQYGANVLTF. The DNA for the CDR3 is TGTGCCAGCAGCCTAAGACAGTATGGGGCCAACGTCCTGACTTTC.

This clone was seen ten or more times. This sequence joins TRBV29-1 and TRBJ1-2, with a tentative D call TRBD1 (5 bases). The ends were cut back, 3 bases at V and 3 bases at J, with 11 bases in the middle. The CDR3 has 13 amino acids. CDR1 SQVTM and CDR2 ANQGSEA come from the germline V gene. CDR3 region: CSVDQGGDYGYTF. The CDR3 DNA follows: TGCAGCGTTGATCAGGGTGGGGACTATGGCTACACCTTC.

The chain combines TRBV5-1 with TRBJ2-7, with D maybe TRBD1 (5 bases). The germline CDR1 and CDR2 sequences are SGHRS and YFSETQ. There are 13 residues in the CDR3. V was pared by 5 bases and J by 4 bases, with 13 bases between. The CDR3 sequence is CASSPGRFYEQYF. CDR3 sequence (DNA): TGCGCCAGCAGTCCAGGGCGATTTTACGAGCAGTACTTC.

This chain uses TRBV5-1 with TRBJ2-2; TRBD1 might be the D (5 bases). V dropped 1 base and J dropped 0 bases, with 16 bases sitting between them. From germline, CDR1 is SGHRS and CDR2 YFSETQ. The CDR3 has 18 amino acids. CDR3 DNA: TGCGCCAGCAGCTTGCCTGCAGGGCCCGGTGCGAACACCGGGGAGCTGTTTTTT. Its protein is CASSLPAGPGANTGELFF. The full variable domain, rest sourced from reference TRBV5-1 and TRBJ2-2, is KAGVTQTPRYLIKTRGQQVTLSCSPISGHRSVSWYQQTPGQGLQFLFEYFSETQRNKGNFPGRFSGRQFSNSRSEMNVSTLELGDSALYLCASSLPAGPGANTGELFFGEGSRLTVL.